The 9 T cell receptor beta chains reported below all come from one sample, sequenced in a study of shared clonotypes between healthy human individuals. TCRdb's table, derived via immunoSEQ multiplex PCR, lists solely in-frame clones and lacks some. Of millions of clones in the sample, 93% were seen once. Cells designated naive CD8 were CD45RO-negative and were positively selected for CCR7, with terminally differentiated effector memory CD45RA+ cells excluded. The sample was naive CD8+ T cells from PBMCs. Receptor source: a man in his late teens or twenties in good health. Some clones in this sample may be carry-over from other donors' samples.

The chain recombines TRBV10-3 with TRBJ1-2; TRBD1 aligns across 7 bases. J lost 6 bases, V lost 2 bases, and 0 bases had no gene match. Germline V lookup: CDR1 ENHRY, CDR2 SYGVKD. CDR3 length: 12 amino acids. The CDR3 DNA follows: TGTGCCATCAGTGAGGGGACAGATGGCTACACCTTC. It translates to CAISEGTDGYTF.

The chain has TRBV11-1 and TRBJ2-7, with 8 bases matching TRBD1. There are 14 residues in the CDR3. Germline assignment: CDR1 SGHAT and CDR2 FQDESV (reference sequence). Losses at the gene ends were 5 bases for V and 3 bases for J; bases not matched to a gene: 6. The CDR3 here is CASSQRQGNYEQYF. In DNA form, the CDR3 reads TGTGCCAGCAGCCAGAGACAGGGGAACTACGAGCAGTACTTC. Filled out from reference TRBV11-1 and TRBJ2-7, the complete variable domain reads EAEVAQSPRYKITEKSQAVAFWCDPISGHATLYWYRQILGQGPELLVQFQDESVVDDSQLPKDRFSAERLKGVDSTLKIQPAELGDSAMYLCASSQRQGNYEQYFGPGTRLTVT.

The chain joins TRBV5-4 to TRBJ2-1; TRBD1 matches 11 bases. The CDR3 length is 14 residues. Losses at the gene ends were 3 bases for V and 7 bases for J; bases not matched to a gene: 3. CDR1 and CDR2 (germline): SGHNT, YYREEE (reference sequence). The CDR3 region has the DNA TGTGCCAGCAGCTCCGGGACAGGGGGTAATGAGCAGTTCTTC. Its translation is CASSSGTGGNEQFF.

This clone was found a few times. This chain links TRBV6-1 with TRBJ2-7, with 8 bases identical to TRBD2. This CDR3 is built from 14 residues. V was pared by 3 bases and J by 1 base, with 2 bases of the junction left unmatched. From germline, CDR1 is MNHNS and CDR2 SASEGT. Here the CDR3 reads CASSDVAGSYEQYF. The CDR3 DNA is TGTGCCAGCAGTGACGTAGCGGGGTCCTACGAGCAGTACTTC.

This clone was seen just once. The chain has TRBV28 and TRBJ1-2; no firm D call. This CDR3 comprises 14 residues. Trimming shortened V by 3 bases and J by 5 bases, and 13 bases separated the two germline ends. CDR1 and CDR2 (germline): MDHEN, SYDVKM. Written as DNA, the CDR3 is TGTGCCAGCAGTTTCTTTTCATCCCAGTATGGCTACACCTTC. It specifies CASSFFSSQYGYTF.

The DNA for the CDR3 is TGTGCCAGCAGCCCCAGGCAGGGGGGTCTCACTGAAGCTTTCTTT. Translation gives CASSPRQGGLTEAFF. The J gene is TRBJ1-1, the V gene TRBV7-3, with 7 bases fitting TRBD1. Per the germline V gene, CDR1 is SGHTA and CDR2 is FQGTGA. The CDR3 length is 15 residues. J gave up 4 bases and V 5 bases, and 10 bases lay outside the gene matches. The variable domain in full, with the rest retrieved from reference TRBV7-3 and TRBJ1-1, is GAGVSQTPSNKVTEKGKYVELRCDPISGHTALYWYRQSLGQGPEFLIYFQGTGAADDSGLPNDRFFAVRPEGSVSTLKIQRTERGDSAVYLCASSPRQGGLTEAFFGQGTRLTVV.

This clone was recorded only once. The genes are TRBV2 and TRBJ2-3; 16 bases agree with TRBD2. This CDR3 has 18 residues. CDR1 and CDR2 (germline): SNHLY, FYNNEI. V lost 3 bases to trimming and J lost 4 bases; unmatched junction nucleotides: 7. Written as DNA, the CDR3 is TGTGCCAGCAGTGACATAGGGACTAGCGGGAGGGTGGCAGATACGCAGTATTTT. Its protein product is CASSDIGTSGRVADTQYF.

The CDR3, as DNA: TGTGCCAGCAACCCGACAGGGGAGTCGAGAGGCTACACCTTC. Amino acids: CASNPTGESRGYTF. This rearrangement joins TRBV5-4 to TRBJ1-2; 8 bases agree with TRBD1. V lost 6 bases to trimming and J lost 8 bases; unmatched junction nucleotides: 12. The CDR3 has 14 residues. The V gene's germline CDR1 is SGHNT and CDR2 YYREEE (reference sequence).

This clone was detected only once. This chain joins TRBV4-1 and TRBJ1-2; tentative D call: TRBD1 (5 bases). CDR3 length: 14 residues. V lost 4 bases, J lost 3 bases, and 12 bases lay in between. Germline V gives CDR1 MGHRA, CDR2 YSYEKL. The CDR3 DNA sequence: TGCGCCAGCAGCCTAGATGTCAGGGACTATGGCTACACCTTC. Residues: CASSLDVRDYGYTF.